Listed below are T cell receptor beta chains from one sample, sequenced in a study of blood T cell repertoires in COVID-19. The protocol was immunoSEQ multiplex PCR, while the TCRdb copy is restricted to in-frame clones and leaves out a portion. The sample lists under 25,000 clones, about nine tenths occurring once. Sequencing was performed on peripheral blood. Every receptor here comes from a woman of 80 years or more with acute or convalescent COVID-19. Each CDR3 is given with its conserved first and last residue. The D gene is left open where the match is weak. Clone size is stated in some rows and not others, as once, few, many or a class when expanded.

d_call: TRBD1; clone_size: -; j_call: TRBJ1-2; v_call: TRBV18; cdr3_aa: CASSQRQGPYYGYTF; cdr3_nt: TGTGCCAGCTCTCAAAGACAGGGCCCCTACTATGGCTACACCTTC
d_call: -; clone_size: -; j_call: TRBJ1-4; v_call: TRBV3-1/TRBV3-2; cdr3_aa: CASSPYDGEKLFF; cdr3_nt: TGTGCCAGCAGCCCTTACGACGGGGAAAAACTGTTTTTT
d_call: TRBD2; clone_size: -; j_call: TRBJ2-7; v_call: TRBV6-5; cdr3_aa: CASRPLGTTSYEQYF; cdr3_nt: TGTGCCAGCAGGCCTCTAGGGACTACGTCCTACGAGCAGTACTTC
d_call: -; clone_size: -; j_call: TRBJ2-4; v_call: TRBV6-5; cdr3_aa: CASRGWGENIQYF; cdr3_nt: TGTGCCAGCAGGGGATGGGGGGAAAACATTCAGTACTTC
d_call: TRBD2; clone_size: -; j_call: TRBJ2-3; v_call: TRBV9; cdr3_aa: CASSVGPGTSGALSTDTQYF; cdr3_nt: TGTGCCAGCAGCGTAGGGCCTGGGACTAGCGGGGCCTTAAGCACAGATACGCAGTATTTT
d_call: -; clone_size: -; j_call: TRBJ1-4; v_call: TRBV9; cdr3_aa: CASSVGGGYRDEKLFF; cdr3_nt: TGTGCCAGCAGCGTGGGAGGAGGGTATAGGGATGAAAAACTGTTTTTT
d_call: -; clone_size: -; j_call: TRBJ1-1; v_call: TRBV11-2; cdr3_aa: CASSVTGTKNTEAFF; cdr3_nt: TGTGCCAGCAGCGTCACTGGGACAAAGAACACTGAAGCTTTCTTT
d_call: -; clone_size: -; j_call: TRBJ1-2; v_call: TRBV18; cdr3_aa: CASSIRTEEGTF; cdr3_nt: TGTGCCAGCTCAATCCGGACAGAAGAGGGAACCTTC
d_call: -; clone_size: -; j_call: TRBJ2-7; v_call: TRBV30; cdr3_aa: CAWSWGLTYEQYF; cdr3_nt: TGTGCCTGGAGTTGGGGCCTAACCTACGAGCAGTACTTC
d_call: TRBD2; clone_size: -; j_call: TRBJ2-1; v_call: TRBV5-1; cdr3_aa: CASSFVGGPDNEQFF; cdr3_nt: TGCGCCAGCAGTTTTGTGGGAGGGCCGGACAATGAGCAGTTCTTC
d_call: TRBD1; clone_size: -; j_call: TRBJ1-5; v_call: TRBV6-2/TRBV6-3; cdr3_aa: CASRPNVGQGSQPQHF; cdr3_nt: TGTGCCAGCAGACCTAACGTGGGACAGGGGTCTCAGCCCCAGCATTTT
d_call: -; clone_size: -; j_call: TRBJ1-1; v_call: TRBV7-2; cdr3_aa: CASSLAGRTMNTEAFF; cdr3_nt: TGTGCCAGCAGCTTAGCTGGCAGGACTATGAACACTGAAGCTTTCTTT
d_call: TRBD2; clone_size: -; j_call: TRBJ2-1; v_call: TRBV25-1; cdr3_aa: CASSEYKGLAGENEQFF; cdr3_nt: TGTGCCAGCAGTGAATATAAAGGACTAGCGGGAGAGAATGAGCAGTTCTTC
d_call: -; clone_size: -; j_call: TRBJ1-2; v_call: TRBV12-3/TRBV12-4; cdr3_aa: CASSTFDSYTF; cdr3_nt: TGTGCCAGCAGTACTTTTGACTCCTACACCTTC
d_call: -; clone_size: few; j_call: TRBJ2-2; v_call: TRBV7-9; cdr3_aa: CAIRGTTNTGELFF; cdr3_nt: TGTGCCATTCGAGGGACAACGAACACCGGGGAGCTGTTTTTT
d_call: TRBD2; clone_size: -; j_call: TRBJ2-1; v_call: TRBV11-2; cdr3_aa: CASSLVGTSVNEQFF; cdr3_nt: TGTGCCAGCAGCTTAGTGGGGACTAGTGTTAATGAGCAGTTCTTC
d_call: -; clone_size: once; j_call: TRBJ2-2; v_call: TRBV18; cdr3_aa: CASSLRENTGELFF; cdr3_nt: TGTGCCAGCTCACTGCGGGAGAACACCGGGGAGCTGTTTTTT
d_call: -; clone_size: -; j_call: TRBJ2-5; v_call: TRBV6-1; cdr3_aa: CASSDPGRQETQYF; cdr3_nt: TGTGCCAGCAGTGATCCGGGAAGACAAGAGACCCAGTACTTC
d_call: -; clone_size: -; j_call: TRBJ1-1; v_call: TRBV11-3; cdr3_aa: CASSAKWGAEAFF; cdr3_nt: TGTGCCAGCAGCGCGAAGTGGGGGGCTGAAGCTTTCTTT
d_call: -; clone_size: -; j_call: TRBJ1-1; v_call: TRBV7-2; cdr3_aa: CASSSQAEINTEAFF; cdr3_nt: TGTGCCAGCAGCTCGCAGGCTGAAATTAACACTGAAGCTTTCTTT
d_call: -; clone_size: few; j_call: TRBJ2-3; v_call: TRBV5-6; cdr3_aa: CASSLMTGGADTQYF; cdr3_nt: TGTGCCAGCAGCTTGATGACGGGGGGCGCAGATACGCAGTATTTT
d_call: -; clone_size: -; j_call: TRBJ1-5; v_call: TRBV19; cdr3_aa: CASTGSSSNQPQHF; cdr3_nt: TGTGCCAGTACGGGATCTTCGAGCAATCAGCCCCAGCATTTT